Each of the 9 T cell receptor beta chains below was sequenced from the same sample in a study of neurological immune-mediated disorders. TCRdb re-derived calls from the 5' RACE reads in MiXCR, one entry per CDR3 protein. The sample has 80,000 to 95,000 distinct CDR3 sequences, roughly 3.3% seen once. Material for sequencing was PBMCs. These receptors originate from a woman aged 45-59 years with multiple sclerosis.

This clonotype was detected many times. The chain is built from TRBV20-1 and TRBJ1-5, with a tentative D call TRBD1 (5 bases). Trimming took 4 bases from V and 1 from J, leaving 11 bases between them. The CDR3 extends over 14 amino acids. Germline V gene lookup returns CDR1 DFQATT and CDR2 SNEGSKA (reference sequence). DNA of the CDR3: TGCAGTGCTACACCGGGGGTGAGCAATCAGCCCCAGCATTTT. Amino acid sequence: CSATPGVSNQPQHF.

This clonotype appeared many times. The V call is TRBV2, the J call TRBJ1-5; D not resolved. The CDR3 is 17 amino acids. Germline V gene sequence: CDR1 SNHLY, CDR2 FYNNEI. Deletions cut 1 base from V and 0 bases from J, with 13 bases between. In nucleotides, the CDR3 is TGTGCCAGCAGTGAAGTTGGAGGGCTTTATAGCAATCAGCCCCAGCATTTT. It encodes CASSEVGGLYSNQPQHF. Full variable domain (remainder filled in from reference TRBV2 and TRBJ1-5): EPEVTQTPSHQVTQMGQEVILRCVPISNHLYFYWYRQILGQKVEFLVSFYNNEISEKSEIFDDQFSVERPDGSNFTLKIRSTKLEDSAMYFCASSEVGGLYSNQPQHFGDGTRLSIL.

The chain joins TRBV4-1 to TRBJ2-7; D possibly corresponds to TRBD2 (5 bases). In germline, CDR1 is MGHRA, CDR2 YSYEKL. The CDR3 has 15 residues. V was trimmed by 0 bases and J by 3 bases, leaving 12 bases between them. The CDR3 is CASSQEGNGDYEQYF. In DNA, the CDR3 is TGCGCCAGCAGCCAAGAGGGCAACGGGGACTACGAGCAGTACTTC.

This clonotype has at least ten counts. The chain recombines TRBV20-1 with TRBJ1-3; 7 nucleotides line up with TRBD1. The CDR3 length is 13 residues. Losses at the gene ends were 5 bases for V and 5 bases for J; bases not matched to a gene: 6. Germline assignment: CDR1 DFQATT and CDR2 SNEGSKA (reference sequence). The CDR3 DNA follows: TGCAGTGCTTCCGGGACAGAAAGAAACACCATATATTTT. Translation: CSASGTERNTIYF.

CDR3 sequence: CSAKLSGTGRNKPQHF. The CDR3 DNA sequence: TGCAGTGCTAAGCTATCCGGGACAGGCAGGAATAAGCCCCAGCATTTT. The rearrangement joins TRBV20-1 to TRBJ1-5; the match to TRBD1 covers 8 bases. The CDR3 has 16 amino acids. Germline lookup yields CDR1 DFQATT and CDR2 SNEGSKA (reference sequence). V lost 4 bases, J lost 8 bases, and 16 bases stayed unmatched.

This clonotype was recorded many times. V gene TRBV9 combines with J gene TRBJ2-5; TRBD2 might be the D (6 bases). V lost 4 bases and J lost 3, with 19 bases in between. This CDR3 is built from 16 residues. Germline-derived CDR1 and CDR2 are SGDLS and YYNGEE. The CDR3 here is CASSPRGGWGEETQYF. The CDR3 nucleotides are TGTGCCAGCAGCCCCCGCGGAGGGTGGGGGGAAGAGACCCAGTACTTC.

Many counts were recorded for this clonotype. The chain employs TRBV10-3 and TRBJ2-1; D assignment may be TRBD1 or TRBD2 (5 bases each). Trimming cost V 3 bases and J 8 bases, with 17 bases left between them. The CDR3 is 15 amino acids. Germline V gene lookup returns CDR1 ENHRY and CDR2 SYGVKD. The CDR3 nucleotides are TGTGCCATCAGTGACGCTCAGAGGGGCGGCGATGAGCAGTTCTTC. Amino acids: CAISDAQRGGDEQFF.

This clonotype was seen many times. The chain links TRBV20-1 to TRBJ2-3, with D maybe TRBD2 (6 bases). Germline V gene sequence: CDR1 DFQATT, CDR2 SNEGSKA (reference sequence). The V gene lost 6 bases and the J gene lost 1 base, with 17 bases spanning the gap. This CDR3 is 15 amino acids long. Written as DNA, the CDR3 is TGCAGTGCCCACACTACTAGCTTTGGCACAGATACGCAGTATTTT. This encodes CSAHTTSFGTDTQYF.

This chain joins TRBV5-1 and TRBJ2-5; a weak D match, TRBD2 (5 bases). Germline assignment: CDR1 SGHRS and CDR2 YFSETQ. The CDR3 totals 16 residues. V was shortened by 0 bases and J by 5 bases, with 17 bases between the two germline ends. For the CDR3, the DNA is TGCGCCAGCAGCTTGGCCTCTCGGCACTCGGGGGAGACCCAGTACTTC. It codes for CASSLASRHSGETQYF.